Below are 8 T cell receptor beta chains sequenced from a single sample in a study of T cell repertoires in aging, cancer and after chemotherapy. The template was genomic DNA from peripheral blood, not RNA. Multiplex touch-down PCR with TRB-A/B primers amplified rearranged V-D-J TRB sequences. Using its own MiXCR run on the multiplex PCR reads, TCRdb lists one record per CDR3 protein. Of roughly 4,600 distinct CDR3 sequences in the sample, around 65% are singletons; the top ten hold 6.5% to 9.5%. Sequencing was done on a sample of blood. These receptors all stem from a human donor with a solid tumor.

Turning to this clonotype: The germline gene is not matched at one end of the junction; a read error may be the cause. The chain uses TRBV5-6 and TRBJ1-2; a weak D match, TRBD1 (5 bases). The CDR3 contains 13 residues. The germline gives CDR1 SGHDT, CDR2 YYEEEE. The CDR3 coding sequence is TGTGCCAGCTCACCCACAGGAAACTATCGCTACACCTTC. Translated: CASSPTGNYRYTF.

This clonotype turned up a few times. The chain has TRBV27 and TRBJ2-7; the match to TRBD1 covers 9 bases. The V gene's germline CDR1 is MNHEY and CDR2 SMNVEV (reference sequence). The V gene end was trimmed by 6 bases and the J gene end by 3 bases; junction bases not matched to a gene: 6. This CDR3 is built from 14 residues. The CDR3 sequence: CASSLQGANYEQYF. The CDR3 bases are TGTGCCAGCAGCCTACAGGGGGCGAACTACGAGCAGTACTTC.

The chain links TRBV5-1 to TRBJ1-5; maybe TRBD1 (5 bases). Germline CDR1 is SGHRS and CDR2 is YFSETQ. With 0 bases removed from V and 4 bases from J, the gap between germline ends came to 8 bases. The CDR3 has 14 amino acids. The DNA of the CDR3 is TGCGCCAGCAGCTTGGCGGGACGGAATCAGCCCCAGCATTTT. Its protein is CASSLAGRNQPQHF.

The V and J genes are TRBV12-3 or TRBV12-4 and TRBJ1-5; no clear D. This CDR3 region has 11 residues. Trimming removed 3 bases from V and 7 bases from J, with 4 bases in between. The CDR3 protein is CASSFGQPQHF. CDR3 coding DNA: TGTGCCAGCAGTTTCGGACAGCCCCAGCATTTT.

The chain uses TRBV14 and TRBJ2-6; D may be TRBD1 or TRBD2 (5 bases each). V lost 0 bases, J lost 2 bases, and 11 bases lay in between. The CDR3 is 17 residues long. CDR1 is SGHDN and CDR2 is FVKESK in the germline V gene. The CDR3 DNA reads TGTGCCAGCAGCCAAGACATCTTGGGGGCTGGGGCCAACGTCCTGACTTTC. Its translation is CASSQDILGAGANVLTF.

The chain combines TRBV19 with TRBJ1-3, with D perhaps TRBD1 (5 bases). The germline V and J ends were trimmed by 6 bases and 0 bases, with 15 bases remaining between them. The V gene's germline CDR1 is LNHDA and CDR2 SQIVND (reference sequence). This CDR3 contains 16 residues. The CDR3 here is CASRPSGGDSGNTIYF. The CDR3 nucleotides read TGTGCCAGTAGACCATCGGGGGGAGACTCTGGAAACACCATATATTTT.

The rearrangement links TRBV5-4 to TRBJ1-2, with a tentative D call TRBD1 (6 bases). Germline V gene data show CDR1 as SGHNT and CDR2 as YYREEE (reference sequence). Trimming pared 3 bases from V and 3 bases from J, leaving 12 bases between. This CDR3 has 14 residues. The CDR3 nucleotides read TGTGCCAGCAGCTCGTCAGGGGTGGACTATGGCTACACCTTC. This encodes CASSSSGVDYGYTF.

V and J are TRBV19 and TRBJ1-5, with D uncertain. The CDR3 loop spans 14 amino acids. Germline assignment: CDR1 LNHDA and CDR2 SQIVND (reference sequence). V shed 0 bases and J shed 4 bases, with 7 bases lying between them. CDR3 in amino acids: CASSIDLGNQPQHF. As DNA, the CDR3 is TGTGCCAGTAGTATAGATCTTGGGAATCAGCCCCAGCATTTT.